The T cell receptor beta chain under discussion was sequenced for a study of T-cell reconstitution after alpha-beta-depleted transplantation in children. Unique molecular identifiers featured in how the TCRbeta library was prepared. TCRdb re-called the PCR reads through MiXCR, storing one row per CDR3 protein. The sample holds about 110,000 distinct CDR3 sequences, about 9.4% seen once. The CDR3 runs to 15 residues. The V end was cut by 7 bases, the J end by 3 bases, with 18 bases between. This sample comprised PBMCs, obtained before TCRalphabeta/CD19-depleted stem cell transplant. This TCR derives from a boy between 2 and 15 years old with acute lymphoblastic leukemia, due to receive a stem cell transplant. The chain combines TRBV12-3 or TRBV12-4 with TRBJ1-2; D is perhaps TRBD1 (6 bases). CDR3 sequence (DNA): TGTGCCAGCACCCGATCTGGGGGGCGCGACTATGGCTACACCTTC. Translated, it gives CASTRSGGRDYGYTF.